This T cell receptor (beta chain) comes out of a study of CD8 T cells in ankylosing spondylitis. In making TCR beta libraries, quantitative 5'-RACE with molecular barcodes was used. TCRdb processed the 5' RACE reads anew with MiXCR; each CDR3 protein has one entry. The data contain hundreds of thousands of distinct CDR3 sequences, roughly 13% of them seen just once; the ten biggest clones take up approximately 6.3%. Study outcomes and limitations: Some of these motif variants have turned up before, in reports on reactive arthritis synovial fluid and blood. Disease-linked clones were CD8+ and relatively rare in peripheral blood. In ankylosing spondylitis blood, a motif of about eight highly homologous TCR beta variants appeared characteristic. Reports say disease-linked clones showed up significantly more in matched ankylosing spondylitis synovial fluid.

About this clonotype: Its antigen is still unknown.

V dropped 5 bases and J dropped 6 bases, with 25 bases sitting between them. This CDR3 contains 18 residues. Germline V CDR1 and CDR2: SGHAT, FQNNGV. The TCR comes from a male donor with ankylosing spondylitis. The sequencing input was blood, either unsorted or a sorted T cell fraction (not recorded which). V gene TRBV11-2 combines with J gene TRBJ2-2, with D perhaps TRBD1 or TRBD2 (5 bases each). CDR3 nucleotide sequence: TGTGCCAGCAGCCTCAGGGACCCCCGGTTATGGGGCGCCGGGGAGCTGTTTTTT. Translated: CASSLRDPRLWGAGELFF.